This T cell receptor beta chain came from a study of T cell repertoires in cytomegalovirus infection. Study overall: It was the public TCR beta signatures that indicated both CMV infection and matching HLA type. Study-wide results and caveats: Clonotype analysis showed dominance of the ex vivo response by HLA-C-restricted CMV-specific TCR beta clonotypes. Frequencies of public TCR beta families were cumulated, and this identified carriers of CMV plus the relevant HLA.

This clonotype was found many times. Antigen: not known. TCRdb processed the reads anew with MiXCR; each CDR3 protein has one entry. The table records fewer than 550,000 distinct CDR3 sequences, 11% of them present only once. CDR3 length: 13 amino acids. Deletions cut 5 bases from V and 7 bases from J, with 15 bases between. Per the germline V gene, CDR1 is MDHEN and CDR2 is SYDVKM. The source of this sequence is a human donor in good health (CMV status not recorded). Some clones in this sample may be carry-over from other donors' samples. The chain employs TRBV28 and TRBJ2-7; no reliable D call. Source material: PBMCs. The CDR3 loop reads CASSLRAPAEQYF. In DNA form, the CDR3 reads TGTGCCAGCAGTCTCCGGGCACCGGCGGAGCAGTACTTC. The whole variable domain, remainder taken from reference TRBV28 and TRBJ2-7, is DVKVTQSSRYLVKRTGEKVFLECVQDMDHENMFWYRQDPGLGLRLIYFSYDVKMKEKGDIPEGYSVSREKKERFSLILESASTNQTSMYLCASSLRAPAEQYFGPGTRLTVT.